Listed here are 6 T cell receptor beta chains from one sample, sequenced in a study of blood T cell repertoires in COVID-19. TCRdb's copy holds only in-frame clones and misses some; the assay was immunoSEQ multiplex PCR. The sample holds about 140,000 clones; approximately 78% are singletons and the top ten take approximately 10%. Material for sequencing was peripheral blood. The receptors come from a man aged 55 to 70 who had recovered from COVID-19.

The chain combines TRBV7-9 with TRBJ2-1, with D tentatively TRBD1 (5 bases). The CDR3 extends over 14 amino acids. Germline CDR1 reads SEHNR; CDR2 reads FQNEAQ (reference sequence). V was pared by 1 base and J by 5 bases, with 9 bases between. CDR3 amino acids: CASSLDSGNNEQFF. Here the CDR3 DNA reads TGTGCCAGCAGCTTAGACTCAGGGAACAATGAGCAGTTCTTC.

V gene TRBV18 combines with J gene TRBJ2-3; TRBD1 matches 8 bases. Trimming removed 0 bases from V and 7 bases from J; junction bases left unmatched: 6. CDR1 is KGHSH, CDR2 LQKENI, per germline. CDR3 length: 15 residues. The CDR3 protein is CASSPPGQARNTQYF. CDR3 in DNA: TGTGCCAGCTCACCACCGGGACAGGCGAGGAATACGCAGTATTTT.

This chain joins TRBV9 and TRBJ1-4; D is ambiguous. There are 15 residues in the CDR3. Germline values: CDR1 SGDLS, CDR2 YYNGEE. V was shortened by 0 bases and J by 8 bases, with 14 bases between the two germline ends. CDR3 coding DNA: TGTGCCAGCAGCGTAGAGGCCGGGGTACGAGAAAAACTGTTTTTT. Its protein is CASSVEAGVREKLFF.

As DNA, the CDR3 is TGTGCCAGCAGCTTAGAGGCCTACACCGGGGAGCTGTTTTTT. Residues: CASSLEAYTGELFF. The genes are TRBV7-3 and TRBJ2-2; D ambiguous. Trimming left V 2 bases short and J 3 bases short, with 7 bases between. The germline V gene encodes CDR1 SGHTA and CDR2 FQGTGA. This CDR3 has 14 amino acids. The complete variable domain, with remaining parts taken from reference TRBV7-3 and TRBJ2-2, reads GAGVSQTPSNKVTEKGKYVELRCDPISGHTALYWYRQSLGQGPEFLIYFQGTGAADDSGLPNDRFFAVRPEGSVSTLKIQRTERGDSAVYLCASSLEAYTGELFFGEGSRLTVL.

This clone was observed a handful of times. An end of the junction differs from the germline gene, which may be a read error. V gene TRBV6-1 combines with J gene TRBJ1-2, with D unclear. The CDR3 is 13 residues long. Germline-derived CDR1 and CDR2 are MNHNS and SASEGT. The chain's CDR3 is CASSEAVSRRFFF. The CDR3 DNA reads as TGTGCCAGCAGTGAAGCAGTCAGCCGGAGGTTTTTCTTC.

The rearrangement links TRBV4-3 to TRBJ2-1, with TRBD2 identical over 13 bases. The ends lost 0 bases at V and 7 bases at J; junction bases unmatched: 3. The germline gives CDR1 LGHNA, CDR2 YSLEER. The CDR3 loop spans 16 amino acids. CDR3 in DNA: TGCGCCAGCAGCCAAGATCTGACTAGCGGGAGGAATGAGCAGTTCTTC. Amino acid sequence: CASSQDLTSGRNEQFF.